This T cell receptor (beta chain) was captured by sequencing in a study of identical twins. General observations from the study: When twins shared out-of-frame alpha sequences, those sequences had excess low generation probability. Reduced insertions were recorded for abundant cord blood beta clonotypes, with no such pattern in memory repertoires.

Unique molecular identifiers were in the cDNA, with template-switch universal primer binding. TCRdb independently ran MiXCR on the 5' RACE reads; one entry per CDR3 protein. The sample has under 1 million distinct CDR3 sequences, around an eighth seen once; the top ten hold 1.5% to 2%. The CDR3 extends over 16 amino acids. The V and J ends lost 5 bases and 2 bases respectively, with 18 bases between them. This clonotype was counted between two and nine times. Its specificity is unknown. All of the donors were Caucasians in good health. These data also featured in a second study, about yellow fever vaccine responses in identical twins.

The specimen sequenced was PBMCs. The chain recombines TRBV12-3 or TRBV12-4 with TRBJ1-2, with a weak D call TRBD1 (5 bases). The TCR was taken from a woman between 18 and 30 years old in good health. CDR3 in amino acids: CASSGTGTPGNYGYTF. The CDR3 DNA is TGTGCCAGCAGTGGGACCGGGACCCCAGGGAACTATGGCTACACCTTC.